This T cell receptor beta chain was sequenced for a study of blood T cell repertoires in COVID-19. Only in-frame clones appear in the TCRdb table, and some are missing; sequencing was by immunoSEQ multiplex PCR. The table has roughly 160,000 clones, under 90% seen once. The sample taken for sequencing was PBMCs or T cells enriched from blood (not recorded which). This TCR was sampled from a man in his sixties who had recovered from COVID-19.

The CDR3 spells CAISLGGGRETQYF. The CDR3 DNA reads as TGTGCCATCAGTTTAGGTGGAGGAAGAGAGACCCAGTACTTC. The chain uses TRBV10-3 and TRBJ2-5, with D tentatively TRBD2 (5 bases). The length of the CDR3 is 14 residues. Germline CDR1 ENHRY, CDR2 SYGVKD. The V end lost 5 bases, the J end lost 4 bases, and 14 bases lay between the germline ends.